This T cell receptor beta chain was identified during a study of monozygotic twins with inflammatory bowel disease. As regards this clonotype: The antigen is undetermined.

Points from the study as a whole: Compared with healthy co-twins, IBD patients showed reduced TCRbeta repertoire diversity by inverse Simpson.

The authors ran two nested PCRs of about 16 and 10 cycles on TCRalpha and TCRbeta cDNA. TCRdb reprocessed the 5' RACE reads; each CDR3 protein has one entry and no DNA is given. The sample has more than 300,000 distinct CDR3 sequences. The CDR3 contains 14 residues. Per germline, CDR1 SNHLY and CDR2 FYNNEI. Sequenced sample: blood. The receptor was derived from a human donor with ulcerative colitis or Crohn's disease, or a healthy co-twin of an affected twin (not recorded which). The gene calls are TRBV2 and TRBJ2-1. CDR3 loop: CASSELGIYNEQFF.